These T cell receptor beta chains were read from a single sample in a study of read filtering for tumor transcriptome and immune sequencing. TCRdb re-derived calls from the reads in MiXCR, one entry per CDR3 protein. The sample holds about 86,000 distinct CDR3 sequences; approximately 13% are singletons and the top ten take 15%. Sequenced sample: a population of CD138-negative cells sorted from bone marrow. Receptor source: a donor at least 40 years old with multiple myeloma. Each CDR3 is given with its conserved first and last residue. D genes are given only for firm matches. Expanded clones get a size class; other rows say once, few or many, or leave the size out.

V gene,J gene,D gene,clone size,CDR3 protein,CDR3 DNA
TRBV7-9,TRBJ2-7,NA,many,CASSLEGPSGQYF,TGTGCCAGCAGCTTAGAGGGCCCATCAGGGCAGTACTTC
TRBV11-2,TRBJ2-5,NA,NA,CASSFRVTETQYF,TGTGCCAGCAGCTTTAGGGTTACGGAGACCCAGTACTTC
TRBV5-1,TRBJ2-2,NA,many,CASSPAGGTTGELFF,TGCGCCAGCAGCCCAGCGGGTGGGACCACCGGGGAGCTGTTTTTT
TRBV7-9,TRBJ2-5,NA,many,CASSPPRETQYF,TGTGCCAGCAGCCCCCCAAGGGAGACCCAGTACTTC
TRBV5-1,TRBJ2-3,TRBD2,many,CASSLSGLAGADTQYF,TGCGCCAGCAGCCTATCGGGCCTAGCGGGAGCAGATACGCAGTATTTT
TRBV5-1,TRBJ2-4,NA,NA,CASSLGRANIQYF,TGCGCCAGCAGCTTGGGGAGGGCAAACATTCAGTACTTC
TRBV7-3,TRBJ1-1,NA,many,CASSLTIRAEAFF,TGTGCCAGCAGCTTAACAATTCGCGCTGAAGCTTTCTTT
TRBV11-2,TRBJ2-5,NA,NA,CASSLLGLQETQYF,TGTGCCAGCAGCCTTCTGGGACTGCAAGAGACCCAGTACTTC
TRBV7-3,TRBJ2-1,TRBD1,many,CASSQGQVPYNEQFF,TGTGCCAGCAGCCAAGGACAGGTTCCCTACAATGAGCAGTTCTTC
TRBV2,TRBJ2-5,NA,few,CASSNGPAQETQYF,TGTGCCAGCAGTAATGGACCGGCCCAAGAGACCCAGTACTTC
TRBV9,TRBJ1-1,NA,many,CASSVASENTEAFF,TGTGCCAGCAGCGTAGCTTCGGAGAACACTGAAGCTTTCTTT
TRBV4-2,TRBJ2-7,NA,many,CASSQVELNSYEQYF,TGTGCCAGCAGCCAAGTAGAACTAAACTCCTACGAGCAGTACTTC
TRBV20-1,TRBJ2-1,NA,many,CSAREATSHYNEQFF,TGCAGTGCTAGAGAGGCTACGAGCCATTACAATGAGCAGTTCTTC
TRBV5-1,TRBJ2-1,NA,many,CASSIPQGSEQFF,TGCGCCAGCAGCATACCACAGGGAAGTGAGCAGTTCTTC
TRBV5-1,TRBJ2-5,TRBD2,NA,CASSNWGLAGAETQYF,TGCGCCAGCAGCAACTGGGGACTAGCGGGAGCAGAGACCCAGTACTTC
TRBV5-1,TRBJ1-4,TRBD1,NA,CASSLGTRTGDSREKLFF,TGCGCCAGCAGCTTGGGAACAAGGACAGGGGACAGTCGGGAAAAACTGTTTTTT
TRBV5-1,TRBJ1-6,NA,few,CASSTDGNNSPLHF,TGCGCCAGCAGCACGGACGGAAATAATTCACCCCTCCACTTT
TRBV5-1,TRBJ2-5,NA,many,CASTPTGSQETQYF,TGCGCCAGCACCCCCACGGGCAGTCAAGAGACCCAGTACTTC
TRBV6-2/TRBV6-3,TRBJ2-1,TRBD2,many,CASSLQGLAANEQFF,TGTGCCAGCAGTCTACAAGGACTAGCGGCGAATGAGCAGTTCTTC
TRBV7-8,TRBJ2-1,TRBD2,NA,CASSLIAGTSGNNEQFF,TGTGCCAGCAGCTTAATTGCCGGGACTAGCGGCAACAATGAGCAGTTCTTC
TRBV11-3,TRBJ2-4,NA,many,CASSLARGHLRNIQYF,TGTGCCAGCAGCTTAGCCCGGGGACACTTGAGGAACATTCAGTACTTC
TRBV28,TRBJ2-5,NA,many,CASSFDQRETQYF,TGTGCCAGCAGTTTCGACCAGAGGGAGACCCAGTACTTC
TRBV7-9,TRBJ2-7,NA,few,CASSSYLVFTGVPYEQYF,TGTGCCAGCAGCTCCTACCTAGTATTTACCGGTGTGCCCTACGAGCAGTACTTC
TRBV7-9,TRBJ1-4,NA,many,CASSPRRGEKLFF,TGTGCCAGCAGCCCCCGGAGGGGAGAAAAACTGTTTTTT
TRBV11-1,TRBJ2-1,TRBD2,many,CASRREREPYNEQFF,TGTGCCAGCAGACGGGAGCGGGAACCCTACAATGAGCAGTTCTTC
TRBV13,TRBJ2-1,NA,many,CASSWTRGHEQFF,TGTGCCAGCAGCTGGACTAGGGGGCATGAGCAGTTCTTC
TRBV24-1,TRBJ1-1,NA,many,CATSDSLYLGTEAFF,TGTGCCACCAGTGATTCTCTTTACTTAGGAACTGAAGCTTTCTTT
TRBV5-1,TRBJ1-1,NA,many,CASSLSPTGSTEAFF,TGCGCCAGCAGCTTGTCCCCTACGGGGAGCACTGAAGCTTTCTTT
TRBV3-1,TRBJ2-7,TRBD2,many,CASSQDLAGTSYEQYF,TGTGCCAGCAGCCAAGATCTAGCGGGAACCTCCTACGAGCAGTACTTC
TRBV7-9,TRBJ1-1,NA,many,CASSLAWTERAFF,TGTGCCAGCAGCTTAGCTTGGACGGAAAGGGCTTTCTTT
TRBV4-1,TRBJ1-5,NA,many,CASSQAGGLNQPQHF,TGCGCCAGCAGCCAAGCGGGGGGTCTCAATCAGCCCCAGCATTTT
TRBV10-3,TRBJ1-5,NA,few,CAISESHRAGQPQHF,TGTGCCATCAGTGAGTCCCACAGGGCCGGTCAGCCCCAGCATTTT
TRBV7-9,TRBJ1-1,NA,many,CASSPIRSANTEAFF,TGTGCCAGCAGCCCCATCAGGTCGGCGAACACTGAAGCTTTCTTT
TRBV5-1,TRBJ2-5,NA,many,CASSLWSAGEETQYF,TGCGCCAGCAGCTTGTGGTCCGCGGGTGAAGAGACCCAGTACTTC
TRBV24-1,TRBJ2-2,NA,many,CATSDSSDRELFF,TGTGCCACCAGTGATTCAAGCGACCGGGAGCTGTTTTTT
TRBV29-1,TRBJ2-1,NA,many,CSVEQGRDNEQFF,TGCAGCGTTGAACAGGGGAGGGACAATGAGCAGTTCTTC
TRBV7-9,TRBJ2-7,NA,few,CASSSPRVRYEQYF,TGTGCCAGCAGCTCCCCGCGGGTCAGGTACGAGCAGTACTTC
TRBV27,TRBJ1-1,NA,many,CASGGRAEGPEAFF,TGTGCCAGCGGGGGACGGGCTGAGGGGCCTGAAGCTTTCTTT
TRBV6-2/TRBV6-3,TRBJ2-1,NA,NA,CASSYEVGGRFEQFF,TGTGCCAGCAGTTACGAAGTGGGGGGGCGGTTTGAGCAGTTCTTC
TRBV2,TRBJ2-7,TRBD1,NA,CASIGDRGAYEQYF,TGTGCCAGCATAGGGGACAGGGGCGCCTACGAGCAGTACTTC
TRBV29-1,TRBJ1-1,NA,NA,CSVIRQDLGNTEAFF,TGCAGCGTCATTCGACAGGACCTTGGGAACACTGAAGCTTTCTTT
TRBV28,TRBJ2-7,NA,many,CASSLVALNSYEQYF,TGTGCCAGCAGTCTAGTAGCGCTGAACTCCTACGAGCAGTACTTC
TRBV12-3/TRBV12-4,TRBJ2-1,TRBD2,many,CASSSLAGLDF,TGTGCCAGCAGCTCTCTAGCGGGCCTAGATTTC
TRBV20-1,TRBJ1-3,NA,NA,CSAGGGGNTIYF,TGCAGTGCGGGGGGCGGAGGAAACACCATATATTTT
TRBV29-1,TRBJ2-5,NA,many,CSVGWETQYF,TGCAGCGTCGGCTGGGAGACCCAGTACTTC
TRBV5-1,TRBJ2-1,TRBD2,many,CASRGLAGSNEQFF,TGCGCCAGCAGGGGACTAGCGGGGAGCAATGAGCAGTTCTTC
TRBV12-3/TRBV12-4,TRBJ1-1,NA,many,CASSLQGMTEAFF,TGTGCCAGCAGTTTACAGGGAATGACTGAAGCTTTCTTT
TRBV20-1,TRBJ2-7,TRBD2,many,CSATPSGPYEQYF,TGCAGTGCTACGCCTAGCGGCCCCTACGAGCAGTACTTC
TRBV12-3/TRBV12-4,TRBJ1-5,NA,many,CASSLGDSNQPQHF,TGTGCCAGCAGTTTAGGAGACAGCAATCAGCCCCAGCATTTT
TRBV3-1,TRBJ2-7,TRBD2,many,CASSQGLAAPYEQYF,TGTGCCAGCAGCCAAGGACTAGCGGCTCCCTACGAGCAGTACTTC
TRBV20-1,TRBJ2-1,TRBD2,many,CSARDLGLAGQNEQFF,TGCAGTGCTAGAGACCTGGGACTAGCGGGACAGAATGAGCAGTTCTTC
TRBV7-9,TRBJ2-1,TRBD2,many,CASSSSLAGSYNEQFF,TGTGCCAGCAGCTCTTCTCTAGCGGGCTCCTACAATGAGCAGTTCTTC
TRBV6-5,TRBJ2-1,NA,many,CASSYTRTYNEQFF,TGTGCCAGCAGTTACACAAGGACTTACAATGAGCAGTTCTTC
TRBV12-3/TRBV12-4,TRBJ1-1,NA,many,CASSQQGGTEAFF,TGTGCCAGCAGCCAACAGGGAGGCACTGAAGCTTTCTTT
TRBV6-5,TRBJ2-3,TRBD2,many,CASRSGTSGRFDTQYF,TGTGCCAGCAGGTCCGGGACTAGCGGGAGATTCGATACGCAGTATTTT
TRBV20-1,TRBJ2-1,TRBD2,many,CSARASGYNEQFF,TGCAGTGCTAGGGCTAGCGGATACAATGAGCAGTTCTTC
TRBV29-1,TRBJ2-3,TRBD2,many,CSVDGLAGGISTDTQYF,TGCAGCGTGGACGGACTAGCGGGAGGCATAAGCACAGATACGCAGTATTTT